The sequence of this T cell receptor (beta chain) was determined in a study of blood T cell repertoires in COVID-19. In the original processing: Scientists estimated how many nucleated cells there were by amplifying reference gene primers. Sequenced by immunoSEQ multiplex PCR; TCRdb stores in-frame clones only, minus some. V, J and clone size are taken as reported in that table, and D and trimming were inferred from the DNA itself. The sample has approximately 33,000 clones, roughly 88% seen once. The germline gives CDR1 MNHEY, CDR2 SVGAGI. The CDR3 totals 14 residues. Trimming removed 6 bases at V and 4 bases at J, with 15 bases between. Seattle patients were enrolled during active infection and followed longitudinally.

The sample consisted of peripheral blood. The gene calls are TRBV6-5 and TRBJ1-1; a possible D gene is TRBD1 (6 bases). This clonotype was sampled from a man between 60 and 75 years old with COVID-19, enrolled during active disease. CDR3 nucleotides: TGTGCCAGCAGGCCACGGGGGGGCCTCACTGAAGCTTTCTTT. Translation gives CASRPRGGLTEAFF.